One sample yielded the 25 T cell receptor beta chains listed below, sequenced in a study of T cell changes during pregnancy in multiple sclerosis. Libraries were prepared by immunoSEQ multiplex PCR; TCRdb keeps only in-frame clonotypes and omits some of them. The sample yields about 130,000 clones, around 95% seen once. The sequencing used peripheral blood, collected after pregnancy. The receptors derive from a female donor with multiple sclerosis, enrolled in a pregnancy study.

The chain is built from TRBV7-2 and TRBJ2-5; the D is unclear. The ends were cut back, 4 bases at V and 4 bases at J, with 4 bases in the middle. Germline CDR1 reads SGHTA; CDR2 reads FQGNSA. There are 11 residues in the CDR3. The CDR3 region is CASSSRETQYF. The CDR3 nucleotides read TGTGCCAGCAGCTCCAGAGAGACCCAGTACTTC. The complete variable domain, with remaining parts taken from reference TRBV7-2 and TRBJ2-5, reads GAGVSQSPSNKVTEKGKDVELRCDPISGHTALYWYRQSLGQGLEFLIYFQGNSAPDKSGLPSDRFSAERTGGSVSTLTIQRTQQEDSAVYLCASSSRETQYFGPGTRLLVL.

V usage is TRBV10-2 and J usage is TRBJ2-3; a possible D gene is TRBD2 (6 bases). CDR1 WSHSY and CDR2 SAAADI come from the germline V gene. Trimming cost V 4 bases and J 6 bases, with 17 bases left between them. The CDR3 sequence is 15 residues long. CDR3 DNA sequence: TGCGCCAGCAGTGGACCCGGGACTCCTTCCGATACGCAGTATTTT. Encoded protein: CASSGPGTPSDTQYF.

The genes are TRBV19 and TRBJ2-1, with D perhaps TRBD1 (6 bases). Germline V lookup: CDR1 LNHDA, CDR2 SQIVND (reference sequence). The CDR3 loop spans 14 amino acids. Between the trimmed V and J ends, which lost 7 bases and 8 bases, there was a span of 18 bases. Here the CDR3 DNA reads TGTGCCAGTAATCAGGGGCATGTTCTCCATGAGCAGTTCTTC. As protein: CASNQGHVLHEQFF.

This rearrangement joins TRBV6-5 to TRBJ2-7; D is unclear. Trimming removed 2 bases from V and 4 bases from J, with 6 bases in between. This CDR3 region has 12 residues. Germline V gives CDR1 MNHEY, CDR2 SVGAGI. The CDR3 DNA follows: TGTGCCAGCAGTTACGAGAAGTACGAGCAGTACTTC. As protein: CASSYEKYEQYF.

This clone was observed a single time. The chain joins TRBV5-8 to TRBJ1-2; D gene unclear. Germline values: CDR1 SGHTS, CDR2 YDEGEE. V was trimmed by 0 bases and J by 0 bases, leaving 6 bases between them. The CDR3 consists of 14 residues. CDR3 sequence reads: CASSLGAANYGYTF. The CDR3 nucleotides read TGTGCCAGCAGCTTGGGGGCAGCTAACTATGGCTACACCTTC.

This sequence joins TRBV5-1 and TRBJ2-2; no reliable D call. V lost 0 bases, J lost 5 bases, and 11 bases lay in between. The CDR3 totals 15 residues. CDR1 SGHRS and CDR2 YFSETQ come from the germline V gene. The CDR3 DNA is TGCGCCAGCAGCTTGGATCAGGTGGAAACCGGGGAGCTGTTTTTT. This sequence encodes CASSLDQVETGELFF.

The V call is TRBV27, the J call TRBJ1-5, with TRBD1 identical over 9 bases. The CDR3 loop spans 15 amino acids. The V gene end was trimmed by 2 bases and the J gene end by 5 bases; junction bases not matched to a gene: 4. Germline CDR1 and CDR2: MNHEY and SMNVEV (reference sequence). Written as DNA, the CDR3 is TGTGCCAGCAGTTTAGGCTGGGACAGGGATCAGCCCCAGCATTTT. This gives the protein CASSLGWDRDQPQHF.

J is TRBJ1-3 and V is TRBV6-1; unclear D gene. The CDR3 consists of 13 residues. V was cut by 8 bases and J by 4 bases, with 12 bases left in between. Germline V gene data show CDR1 as MNHNS and CDR2 as SASEGT. The CDR3 is CASSTGAGNTIYF. The CDR3 nucleotides are TGTGCCAGCTCAACGGGAGCGGGAAACACCATATATTTT.

The chain recombines TRBV6-6 with TRBJ2-2; 8 bases map to TRBD2. This CDR3 has 16 amino acids. Germline CDR1 is MNHNY and CDR2 is SVGAGI (reference sequence). V shed 7 bases, J shed 3 bases, and the junction held 10 bases outside the gene matches. The CDR3 DNA reads as TGTGCCAGCACAAATCCCGGGACTAGGTACACCGGGGAGCTGTTTTTT. Amino acids: CASTNPGTRYTGELFF.

The CDR3 loop is CASSPGSGTDLNYEQYF. As DNA, the CDR3 is TGTGCCAGCAGCCCAGGGTCGGGGACAGATTTAAACTACGAGCAGTACTTC. This sequence joins TRBV7-9 and TRBJ2-7, with 7 nucleotides matching TRBD1. The CDR3 runs to 17 residues. The germline V gene has CDR1 SEHNR and CDR2 FQNEAQ (reference sequence). V lost 5 bases and J lost 3; bases outside the gene matches: 16.

The V gene is TRBV2, the J gene TRBJ2-7; the D gene is possibly TRBD2 (6 bases). Trimming pared 4 bases from V and 0 bases from J, leaving 10 bases between. The germline V gene encodes CDR1 SNHLY and CDR2 FYNNEI. CDR3 length: 14 residues. CDR3 sequence: CASSGDGSSYEQYF. DNA for the CDR3: TGTGCCAGCAGTGGGGACGGGAGCTCCTACGAGCAGTACTTC.

The genes are TRBV5-1 and TRBJ2-2; D gene ambiguous. In germline, CDR1 is SGHRS, CDR2 YFSETQ. Trimming left V 0 bases short and J 5 bases short, with 14 bases between. The CDR3 sequence is 16 residues long. The CDR3 DNA follows: TGCGCCAGCAGCTTGGCCGTAGGAGCTGGGACCGGGGAGCTGTTTTTT. Residues: CASSLAVGAGTGELFF.

This rearrangement joins TRBV12-1 to TRBJ1-4; the listed D gene, TRBD1, was not tested against the DNA. TRBV12-1 is a known pseudogene. The CDR3 runs 19 residues. CDR3 loop: CASSFGVRQGNCTSEKLFF. The CDR3 DNA reads TGTGCCAGCAGCTTTGGCGTGCGGCAGGGGAATTGTACGAGTGAAAAACTGTTTTTT.

The chain employs TRBV28 and TRBJ1-1; D gene ambiguous. Deletions cut 5 bases from V and 6 bases from J, with 13 bases between. The CDR3 is made up of 13 amino acids. The germline V gene has CDR1 MDHEN and CDR2 SYDVKM. The CDR3 region has the DNA TGTGCCAGCAGTCCTCCTATAATAGCTGAAGCTTTCTTT. It codes for CASSPPIIAEAFF.

J is TRBJ2-5 and V is TRBV7-6, with TRBD1 matching over 8 bases. CDR1 and CDR2 (germline): SGHVS, FNYEAQ. CDR3 length: 14 residues. Germline trimming cut 5 bases from V and 1 base from J; bases unmatched to any gene: 3. The CDR3 spells CASSSTGGQETQYF. CDR3 DNA sequence: TGTGCCAGCAGCAGTACAGGGGGCCAAGAGACCCAGTACTTC.

The J gene is TRBJ1-4, the V gene TRBV27; 7 bases line up with TRBD1. Per germline, CDR1 MNHEY and CDR2 SMNVEV (reference sequence). V was clipped by 1 base and J by 4 bases; unmatched bases: 3. The CDR3 spans 15 residues. The CDR3: CASSLWGDSNEKLFF. Here the CDR3 DNA reads TGTGCCAGCAGTTTATGGGGGGACAGTAATGAAAAACTGTTTTTT.

This clone is a singleton in its sample. This chain links TRBV9 with TRBJ2-1; a weak D match, TRBD2 (5 bases). The germline gives CDR1 SGDLS, CDR2 YYNGEE. V lost 0 bases to trimming and J lost 6 bases, with 10 bases between them. The CDR3 length is 14 residues. The CDR3 here is CASSVVGESNEQFF. CDR3 coding DNA: TGTGCCAGCAGCGTAGTCGGGGAAAGCAATGAGCAGTTCTTC.

The CDR3 is CASSSPSAGGLSFPIPEYEQYF. The CDR3 bases are TGTGCCAGCAGTTCCCCGTCCGCGGGAGGGCTATCCTTCCCGATACCCGAATACGAGCAGTACTTC. The chain is built from TRBV28 and TRBJ2-7, with 9 bases fitting TRBD2. This CDR3 spans 22 amino acids. The germline CDR1 and CDR2 sequences are MDHEN and SYDVKM. With V trimmed by 4 bases and J by 4 bases, 29 bases remained unmatched.

In this sample, this clone turned up once. DNA of the CDR3: TGTGCCAGTCAAGTAGGGGATGTAACCGGGGAGCTGTTTTTT. The encoded protein is CASQVGDVTGELFF. This chain uses TRBV19 with TRBJ2-2; perhaps TRBD1 as D (5 bases). This CDR3 comprises 14 residues. The V gene lost 8 bases and the J gene lost 5 bases, with 15 bases spanning the gap. Germline V CDR1 and CDR2: LNHDA, SQIVND (reference sequence).

This chain connects TRBV28 to TRBJ1-2, with D possibly matching TRBD1 (6 bases). The CDR3 length is 12 residues. Germline CDR1 is MDHEN and CDR2 is SYDVKM. V lost 8 bases, J lost 5 bases, and 12 bases lay in between. The CDR3 spells CASQGIRYGYTF. The DNA of the CDR3 is TGTGCCAGCCAGGGGATCCGTTATGGCTACACCTTC.

The J gene is TRBJ2-1, the V gene TRBV2; D is ambiguous. The CDR3 length is 12 residues. CDR1 and CDR2 (germline): SNHLY, FYNNEI. V dropped 7 bases and J dropped 8 bases, with 12 bases sitting between them. The CDR3, as DNA: TGTGCCAGCAAAGTGGGCCCCTATGAGCAGTTCTTC. Encoded protein: CASKVGPYEQFF.

The gene calls are TRBV5-6 and TRBJ2-7; D possibly corresponds to TRBD2 (6 bases). Trimming removed 4 bases at V and 2 bases at J, with 13 bases between. The CDR3 runs 14 residues. CDR1 is SGHDT and CDR2 is YYEEEE in the germline V gene. CDR3 DNA sequence: TGTGCCAGCAGCCCGGGGGATGTTACCTACGAGCAGTACTTC. It codes for CASSPGDVTYEQYF.

This clone showed up just once. The chain links TRBV28 to TRBJ2-3, with 7 positions matching TRBD2. Trimming took 5 bases from V and 4 from J; bases not matched to a gene: 15. The CDR3 has 17 amino acids. The germline gives CDR1 MDHEN, CDR2 SYDVKM. CDR3 in amino acids: CASSNIEGLAEPDTQYF. The CDR3 DNA sequence: TGTGCCAGCAGTAACATCGAGGGTCTAGCGGAGCCAGATACGCAGTATTTT. Complete variable domain (other parts from reference TRBV28 and TRBJ2-3): DVKVTQSSRYLVKRTGEKVFLECVQDMDHENMFWYRQDPGLGLRLIYFSYDVKMKEKGDIPEGYSVSREKKERFSLILESASTNQTSMYLCASSNIEGLAEPDTQYFGPGTRLTVL.

The chain links TRBV27 to TRBJ1-1; TRBD1 agrees at 7 bases. The CDR3 has 14 residues. Per germline, CDR1 MNHEY and CDR2 SMNVEV (reference sequence). J was trimmed by 0 bases and V by 8 bases; bases with no gene match: 6. The CDR3 sequence: CASRPGQLNTEAFF. In DNA form, the CDR3 reads TGTGCCAGCCGCCCGGGACAGTTGAACACTGAAGCTTTCTTT.

This sequence joins TRBV4-2 and TRBJ1-1; 8 positions match TRBD1. The CDR3 consists of 14 residues. Germline CDR1 LGHNA, CDR2 YNFKEQ. J lost 3 bases, V lost 3 bases, and 3 bases had no gene match. Here the CDR3 DNA reads TGTGCCAGCAGCCAGAAGACAGGGGACACTGAAGCTTTCTTT. This gives the protein CASSQKTGDTEAFF.